The sequence of this T cell receptor beta chain was determined in a study of T-cell memory formation after mild COVID-19 listed by TCRdb under 2021. Background for the entire study: TCR sequence clusters from the two donors were largely donor specific. Two young, previously healthy adult volunteers made up the cohort, one male and one female. Longitudinal TCRalpha and TCRbeta repertoire sequencing tracked T-cell clones expanding and contracting after mild COVID-19 in a couple of donors.

Study-wide findings and limitations: Some responding clones were found in pre-infection memory, which suggests that pre-existing cross-reactive memory T cells took part in the SARS-CoV-2 response. Contracting CD4+ clones turned up mainly in the CM and EM memory subsets, whereas EMRA was where CD8+ clones were enriched. Whether the second-wave clones peaking on day 37 were SARS-CoV-2 specific was not confirmed. Balanced CD4/CD8 phenotypes were observed for clones contracting from day 15 to 85, whereas a bias towards CD4+ was observed for a second wave of clones expanding from day 15 to 37. The study included only a couple of mild cases, and larger cohorts that include severe cases with pre-infection samples were judged to be necessary.

Sequencing instrument: Illumina NovaSeq 6000. TCRalpha and TCRbeta cDNA libraries were constructed by 5'RACE with constant-segment primers, with sample barcodes and unique molecular identifiers being introduced. RNA was extracted from every sample with Trizol reagent. Amplification of the libraries took two PCR steps, and the second step added a second sample barcode plus Illumina TruSeq adapters. Libraries were sequenced on an Illumina NovaSeq with 2 x 150 bp paired-end reads. Regarding the original processing steps: With migec v1.2.7, reads were demultiplexed and then collapsed into UMI-guided consensus sequences. Using mixcr v2.1.11, UMI consensuses were aligned to TRA and TRB V and J templates and then assembled into clonotypes. Expanded or contracted clonotypes were those called significant by both edgeR and NoisET, with noise models trained on biological replicates. edgeR calls used a false discovery rate-adjusted p below 0.01 and a log2 fold-change threshold of 1. PCA with hierarchical clustering of max-normalized trajectories of the 1000 most abundant clonotypes was used as exploratory dynamics analysis. Separately sequenced CD4+ and CD8+ repertoires were used to assign a CD4 or CD8 phenotype to each responding clone. TCRdb took the public reads, trimmed them with fastp at Q25, ran MiXCR for clone calling and kept in-frame beta chains. CDR3 protein duplicates are merged, each entry listing the most common genes and DNA. The V and J calls were not made by the authors but by TCRdb's processing. A total of fewer than 700,000 distinct CDR3 sequences appear in this sample, over 15% of them only once. The ten biggest clones cover 12% of the sample.

This clonotype was counted only a few times. This receptor's antigen is unknown. Base-call qualities are not available, and no considerably larger clone is one nucleotide away. Trimming removed 7 bases from V and 4 bases from J, leaving 16 bases between the germline ends. From the cysteine through the phenylalanine, the CDR3 covers 14 amino acids. The entry retains the CDR3 DNA only, 42 bases that are in frame from base 1. CDR1 is given as MNHEY and CDR2 as SVGAGI, both from the germline V gene. Ficoll-Paque density gradient centrifugation was used to isolate PBMCs. The TCR originated in an adult woman who had mild COVID-19 (a few samples of this study predate the infection). The sample titles of this study are shuffled in the database, so cell type and time point are left out; the donor was told from shared clones. The sample taken for sequencing was PBMCs or a T cell subset sorted from them (not recorded which). The rearranged chain carries TRBV6-5 and TRBJ1-2; the D segment could be TRBD1, given 5 matching bases. The CDR3 here reads CASTPTEGSYGYTF. The DNA sequence reads TGTGCCAGCACTCCGACGGAGGGGAGCTATGGCTACACCTTC.